One T cell receptor beta chain is described in this entry. The sample is drawn from a study of tumor-infiltrating lymphocytes in localized non-small cell lung cancer. Generated by immunoSEQ multiplex PCR, the TCRdb table keeps only in-frame clones and is missing some. The sample shows under 9,500 clones, 70% to 85% of them seen only once. Germline values: CDR1 SGHTA, CDR2 FQGNSA. The CDR3 covers 16 residues. The V segment lost 6 bases and the J segment 5 bases; nucleotides outside the gene matches: 8. The clonotype was recovered from a human donor with non-small cell lung cancer. V is TRBV7-2 and J is TRBJ2-3, with 13 bases aligning to TRBD2. Sequenced material: uninvolved lung tissue not adjacent to the tumor. CDR3 protein: CASRIGTSGAGDTQYF. The CDR3 DNA sequence: TGTGCCAGCAGAATCGGGACTAGCGGGGCGGGAGATACGCAGTATTTT. Variable domain in full (rest from reference TRBV7-2 and TRBJ2-3): GAGVSQSPSNKVTEKGKDVELRCDPISGHTALYWYRQSLGQGLEFLIYFQGNSAPDKSGLPSDRFSAERTGGSVSTLTIQRTQQEDSAVYLCASRIGTSGAGDTQYFGPGTRLTVL.